These 16 T cell receptor beta chains share one sample of origin, sequenced in a study of T cells after yellow fever vaccination (dated by TCRdb to the late 2010s). Reading the label with the study, this specimen's treatment or condition is: live attenuated yellow fever vaccine strain. Library preparation employed 5' RACE. For sequencing, an Illumina NovaSeq 6000 was employed. TCRdb applied fastp at Q25 and MiXCR to the public reads, then kept only in-frame beta chains. Rows with one shared CDR3 protein collapse into an entry with the most common genes and DNA. This sample comprises 250,000 to 350,000 distinct CDR3 sequences, around 4.5% of them detected only once. 15% to 20% of the sample belongs to the ten largest clones. Sequenced material: PBMCs, taken 15 days after the yellow fever booster vaccination. Source of these receptors: a man between 18 and 35 years old who received the YFV17D yellow fever vaccine.

The chain uses TRBV4-1 and TRBJ1-5; no clear D. The germline V and J ends were trimmed by 2 bases and 11 bases, with 28 bases remaining between them. Germline CDR1 MGHRA, CDR2 YSYEKL. The CDR3 has 18 residues. CDR3 sequence reads: CASSQFLHAPRGSGSQHF. CDR3 DNA sequence: TGCGCCAGCAGCCAATTCCTCCATGCGCCCCGTGGATCGGGTTCCCAGCATTTT.

A few counts support this clonotype. The V and J genes are TRBV18 and TRBJ1-1, with 7 bases that match TRBD1. The germline gives CDR1 KGHSH, CDR2 LQKENI. The CDR3 has 15 amino acids. Trimming removed 6 bases from V and 1 base from J; junction bases left unmatched: 8. The CDR3 reads CASSLTGEWNTEAFF. The CDR3, as DNA: TGTGCCAGCTCCCTAACAGGGGAGTGGAACACTGAAGCTTTCTTT.

There are many counts of this clonotype. The chain links TRBV12-3 or TRBV12-4 to TRBJ2-2; 11 bases are shared with TRBD1. CDR3 length: 14 residues. The V and J ends lost 6 bases and 7 bases, in that order; junction bases with no gene match: 4. The CDR3 nucleotides read TGTGCCAGCAGAGGACAGGGGGCGTTCGGGGAGCTGTTTTTT. Protein sequence: CASRGQGAFGELFF.

In its sample, this clonotype was seen many times. V usage is TRBV6-2 or TRBV6-3 and J usage is TRBJ2-7, with D maybe TRBD2 (6 bases). The CDR3 spans 15 residues. The V end was cut by 2 bases, the J end by 1 base, with 12 bases between. CDR1 and CDR2 from the germline V gene are MNHEY and SVGEGT. The CDR3 is CASSYGGTLSYEQYV. The CDR3 region has the DNA TGTGCCAGCAGTTACGGGGGGACCTTATCCTACGAGCAGTACGTC.

In this sample, this clonotype turned up many times. The chain is built from TRBV5-6 and TRBJ1-1; D not certain. Germline V gene sequence: CDR1 SGHDT, CDR2 YYEEEE. This CDR3 has 13 residues. Trimming cost V 6 bases and J 2 bases, with 11 bases left between them. CDR3 in DNA: TGTGCCAGCACCCTAACAGAAAACACTGAAGCTTTCTTT. Translating gives CASTLTENTEAFF.

This chain joins TRBV7-2 and TRBJ2-1; 9 bases align to TRBD1. Trimming at V came to 4 bases and at J to 10 bases, leaving 11 bases not matched to a gene. Per germline, CDR1 SGHTA and CDR2 FQGNSA. The CDR3 spans 15 residues. The CDR3 DNA follows: TGTGCCAGCAGCTCTTCGACCAGGGGACAGGGAGAGCAGTTCTTC. Protein product: CASSSSTRGQGEQFF.

This clonotype has a count of ten or more. The J gene is TRBJ2-5, the V gene TRBV2, with TRBD2 matching 10 bases. V lost 4 bases to trimming and J lost 8 bases; unmatched junction nucleotides: 13. Germline assignment: CDR1 SNHLY and CDR2 FYNNEI. The CDR3 has 16 residues. In DNA, the CDR3 is TGTGCCAGCAGTGTGGGGAGCGGGGGGGCCGTTGGAACCCAGTACTTC. This codes for CASSVGSGGAVGTQYF. Full variable domain (outside the CDR3, taken from reference TRBV2 and TRBJ2-5): EPEVTQTPSHQVTQMGQEVILRCVPISNHLYFYWYRQILGQKVEFLVSFYNNEISEKSEIFDDQFSVERPDGSNFTLKIRSTKLEDSAMYFCASSVGSGGAVGTQYFGPGTRLLVL.

This clonotype has only a few counts. The chain combines TRBV4-3 with TRBJ1-6; no definite D call. The CDR3 is 14 residues long. Trimming cost V 1 base and J 7 bases, with 8 bases left between them. Germline V gene sequence: CDR1 LGHNA, CDR2 YSLEER. CDR3: CASSQVAQNSPLHF. The CDR3 region has the DNA TGCGCCAGCAGCCAAGTCGCCCAGAATTCACCCCTCCACTTT.

The sample holds a few counts of this clonotype. The chain links TRBV12-3 or TRBV12-4 to TRBJ1-5, with TRBD1 matching over 7 bases. CDR3 length equals 15 residues. Germline trimming cut 6 bases from V and 2 bases from J; bases unmatched to any gene: 7. DNA of the CDR3: TGTGCCAGCAGAGCCGAACAGGGGCGCAATCAGCCCCAGCATTTT. Amino acids: CASRAEQGRNQPQHF.

This clonotype was counted at least ten times. CDR3 nucleotides: TGTGCCAGCAGCGTCAATCCTGGGGCAAGTCAGCCCCAGCATTTT. It codes for CASSVNPGASQPQHF. The chain combines TRBV9 with TRBJ1-5; maybe TRBD1 (5 bases). The CDR3 is 15 residues long. V gave up 2 bases and J gave up 6 bases, with 15 bases separating them. Germline lookup yields CDR1 SGDLS and CDR2 YYNGEE.

Many counts were recorded for this clonotype. CDR3 DNA: TGTGCCAGCAGCGGTTGGGACAAAAGGGTCAGGTGCACCTTC. Residues: CASSGWDKRVRCTF. The chain joins TRBV7-2 to TRBJ1-2; possibly TRBD1 for D (6 bases). This CDR3 spans 14 amino acids. Germline V CDR1 and CDR2: SGHTA, FQGNSA. The germline V and J ends were trimmed by 5 bases and 13 bases, with 23 bases remaining between them.

At least ten counts were recorded for this clonotype. The chain is built from TRBV20-1 and TRBJ2-3; either TRBD1 or TRBD2 may fit D (5 bases each). Germline values: CDR1 DFQATT, CDR2 SNEGSKA (reference sequence). V was shortened by 6 bases and J by 6 bases, with 25 bases between the two germline ends. The CDR3 totals 16 residues. The DNA of the CDR3 is TGCAGTGCACCCCCCGGCAGGGCTAGCCTCGCGGATACGCAGTATTTT. It translates to CSAPPGRASLADTQYF.

There are a few counts of this clonotype. This chain uses TRBV11-1 with TRBJ2-3; D remains unclear. The germline CDR1 and CDR2 sequences are SGHAT and FQDESV (reference sequence). This CDR3 is 18 amino acids long. V was cut by 0 bases and J by 3 bases, with 19 bases left in between. As DNA, the CDR3 is TGTGCCAGCAGCTTAGCGCTGGAAGACCGCGTGAGAACAGATACGCAGTATTTT. Its protein is CASSLALEDRVRTDTQYF.

This clonotype was detected many times. In nucleotides, the CDR3 is TGCGCCAGCACTCCTTTCCGGGACAGCAACACCGGGGAGCTGTTTTTT. Residues: CASTPFRDSNTGELFF. The chain has TRBV5-1 and TRBJ2-2; 7 bases line up with TRBD1. This CDR3 is built from 16 residues. Looked up from germline, CDR1 is SGHRS and CDR2 is YFSETQ. V trimming: 6 bases; J trimming: 2 bases; junction bases outside the gene matches: 10.

The gene calls are TRBV7-2 and TRBJ1-1, with 8 bases aligning to TRBD1. Germline CDR1 SGHTA, CDR2 FQGNSA. The trim removed 6 bases at V and 3 bases at J, leaving 9 bases unmatched. There are 15 residues in the CDR3. The CDR3 protein is CASRLDRDRYTEAFF. Here the CDR3 DNA reads TGTGCCAGCAGATTGGACAGGGATCGATACACTGAAGCTTTCTTT.

In this sample, this clonotype turned up a few times. V usage is TRBV10-3 and J usage is TRBJ2-7; 9 nucleotides agree with TRBD1. Germline CDR1 reads ENHRY; CDR2 reads SYGVKD. This CDR3 comprises 14 residues. Germline trimming cut 6 bases from V and 1 base from J; bases unmatched to any gene: 4. The DNA for the CDR3 is TGTGCCATCAGGGGACAGGGTAGTTCCTACGAGCAGTACTTC. This codes for CAIRGQGSSYEQYF.